Listed here are 15 T cell receptor beta chains from one sample, sequenced in a study of response to subunit inactivated influenza vaccine (dated by TCRdb to 2016 to 2019). The receptor library was made with RT-PCR. Sequencing instrument: Illumina HiSeq 2500. TCRdb trimmed the raw reads at Q25, called clones with MiXCR and kept productive beta chains. Rows are combined by CDR3 protein, so each entry shows the most common genes and DNA. This sample has 800,000 to 1,000,000 distinct CDR3 sequences in its table, and 21% of those were observed once. The ten largest clones capture 10% to 13% of the sample. The sequenced sample was PBMCs from blood, obtained 4 to 6 days after vaccination. These receptors were taken from a man over 45 who received an inactivated influenza vaccine. Donor details come from another sample of the same person, matched by shared clones.

V and J are TRBV10-3 and TRBJ2-7; 12 nucleotides line up with TRBD1. CDR3 length equals 16 residues. V dropped 2 bases and J dropped 4; count of bases not matched to a gene: 6. CDR1 is ENHRY, CDR2 SYGVKD, per germline. The CDR3 sequence: CAISEGTGGEKYEQYF. CDR3 nucleotide sequence: TGTGCCATCAGTGAGGGGACAGGGGGCGAGAAATACGAGCAGTACTTC.

This sequence joins TRBV28 and TRBJ2-3; D is undetermined. Germline V CDR1 and CDR2: MDHEN, SYDVKM. The CDR3 totals 13 residues. Trimming cost V 5 bases and J 4 bases, with 10 bases left between them. CDR3 loop: CASSGELPDTQYF. The CDR3 DNA is TGTGCCAGCAGTGGTGAGCTCCCAGATACGCAGTATTTT.

The chain is built from TRBV20-1 and TRBJ2-3, with 9 bases identical to TRBD1. In germline, CDR1 is DFQATT, CDR2 SNEGSKA (reference sequence). The junction had 9 bases not matched to a gene; V was cut back by 6 bases and J by 2 bases. This CDR3 spans 15 amino acids. The CDR3 nucleotides are TGCAGTGCGAACGGACAGGGGCGAGACACAGATACGCAGTATTTT. Its translation is CSANGQGRDTDTQYF.

This chain joins TRBV7-2 and TRBJ2-1; 11 bases are a match to TRBD2. The germline V gene has CDR1 SGHTA and CDR2 FQGNSA. There are 17 residues in the CDR3. Trimming took 0 bases from V and 2 from J; bases not matched to a gene: 3. The CDR3 nucleotides are TGTGCCAGCAGCTTAGCGGTGACTAGCGGGACCTACAATGAGCAGTTCTTC. Its translation is CASSLAVTSGTYNEQFF.

This clonotype was observed a handful of times. The chain carries TRBV12-3 or TRBV12-4 and TRBJ2-1; maybe TRBD2 (6 bases). V lost 6 bases and J 10 bases, leaving 13 bases between the germline ends. CDR3 length: 12 residues. CDR3: CASSRDFREQFF. CDR3 nucleotide sequence: TGTGCCAGCAGCAGGGACTTCAGGGAGCAGTTCTTC.

This clonotype was counted between two and nine times. J is TRBJ1-1 and V is TRBV28; D ambiguous. Germline-derived CDR1 and CDR2 are MDHEN and SYDVKM. Trimming cost V 2 bases and J 0 bases, with 7 bases left between them. This CDR3 contains 14 residues. CDR3 sequence (DNA): TGTGCCAGCAGTTTAAACACATTGAACACTGAAGCTTTCTTT. Protein sequence: CASSLNTLNTEAFF.

This sequence joins TRBV6-5 and TRBJ1-6, with TRBD1 as a possible D gene (5 bases). Germline V CDR1 and CDR2: MNHEY, SVGAGI. V gave up 0 bases and J gave up 7 bases, with 10 bases separating them. The CDR3 has 15 amino acids. CDR3 nucleotides: TGTGCCAGCAGTTACTCGTTAGGGGACAATTCACCCCTCCACTTT. This encodes CASSYSLGDNSPLHF.

This clonotype was recorded many times. The V and J genes are TRBV20-1 and TRBJ2-7; no reliable D call. The CDR3 is 11 residues long. Trimming took off 6 bases at V and 3 bases at J, with 9 bases between the two ends. Germline V gene lookup returns CDR1 DFQATT and CDR2 SNEGSKA (reference sequence). The CDR3 spells CSAKMYYEQYF. CDR3 sequence (DNA): TGCAGTGCCAAAATGTACTACGAGCAGTACTTC.

Here the CDR3 DNA reads TGTGCCAGCAGTTTGACCCCGGCGCAGCTATCCTACGAGCAGTACTTC. Protein: CASSLTPAQLSYEQYF. The gene calls are TRBV27 and TRBJ2-7; D unresolved. CDR3 length equals 16 residues. The ends were cut back, 3 bases at V and 1 base at J, with 16 bases in the middle. Germline V gene lookup returns CDR1 MNHEY and CDR2 SMNVEV (reference sequence).

The rearrangement links TRBV7-9 to TRBJ2-3; D is uncertain. The V and J ends lost 5 bases and 9 bases respectively, with 24 bases between them. The germline gives CDR1 SEHNR, CDR2 FQNEAQ (reference sequence). The CDR3 runs 16 residues. For the CDR3, the DNA is TGTGCCAGCAGCCCAAACCGACGGACCACCTTGGAGACGCAGTATTTT. It yields the protein CASSPNRRTTLETQYF.

This clonotype was counted many times. The V gene is TRBV12-3 or TRBV12-4, the J gene TRBJ2-2; D is possibly TRBD1 (5 bases). This CDR3 region has 14 residues. The V end lost 3 bases, the J end lost 4 bases, and 9 bases lay between the germline ends. The CDR3 sequence: CASSLGQPTGELFF. The CDR3, as DNA: TGTGCCAGCAGTTTGGGGCAGCCCACCGGGGAGCTGTTTTTT.

The table lists this clonotype with a few counts. V gene TRBV19 combines with J gene TRBJ1-2; possible D gene TRBD1, 5 bases. The germline V gene has CDR1 LNHDA and CDR2 SQIVND (reference sequence). This CDR3 spans 14 amino acids. Trimming cost V 7 bases and J 4 bases, with 16 bases left between them. This CDR3 reads CASIGLTVPYGYTF. The CDR3, as DNA: TGTGCCAGTATTGGGTTGACAGTTCCCTATGGCTACACCTTC. Complete variable domain (other parts from reference TRBV19 and TRBJ1-2): DGGITQSPKYLFRKEGQNVTLSCEQNLNHDAMYWYRQDPGQGLRLIYYSQIVNDFQKGDIAEGYSVSREKKESFPLTVTSAQKNPTAFYLCASIGLTVPYGYTFGSGTRLTVV.

This chain uses TRBV12-3 or TRBV12-4 with TRBJ1-5; D might be TRBD1 (5 bases). This CDR3 comprises 13 residues. Trimming took 7 bases from V and 7 from J, leaving 14 bases between them. The CDR3, as DNA: TGTGCCAGCAAAGGAAGGGGTGTCCAGCCCCAGCATTTT. Translated: CASKGRGVQPQHF.

The chain is built from TRBV18 and TRBJ2-5; D gene unclear. Germline loops: CDR1 KGHSH, CDR2 LQKENI. The CDR3 totals 14 residues. The V end was cut by 6 bases, the J end by 5 bases, with 16 bases between. The CDR3 nucleotides are TGTGCCAGCTCCACGTCATTGGGATCCGAGACCCAGTACTTC. Residues: CASSTSLGSETQYF.

This clonotype was counted ten times or more. The V gene is TRBV20-1, the J gene TRBJ1-5; D ambiguous. Germline V CDR1 and CDR2: DFQATT, SNEGSKA (reference sequence). CDR3 length: 14 residues. The V end was cut by 6 bases, the J end by 0 bases, with 12 bases between. The CDR3 region has the DNA TGCAGTGCCAGACCGGGAAATAGCAATCAGCCCCAGCATTTT. Its protein is CSARPGNSNQPQHF.